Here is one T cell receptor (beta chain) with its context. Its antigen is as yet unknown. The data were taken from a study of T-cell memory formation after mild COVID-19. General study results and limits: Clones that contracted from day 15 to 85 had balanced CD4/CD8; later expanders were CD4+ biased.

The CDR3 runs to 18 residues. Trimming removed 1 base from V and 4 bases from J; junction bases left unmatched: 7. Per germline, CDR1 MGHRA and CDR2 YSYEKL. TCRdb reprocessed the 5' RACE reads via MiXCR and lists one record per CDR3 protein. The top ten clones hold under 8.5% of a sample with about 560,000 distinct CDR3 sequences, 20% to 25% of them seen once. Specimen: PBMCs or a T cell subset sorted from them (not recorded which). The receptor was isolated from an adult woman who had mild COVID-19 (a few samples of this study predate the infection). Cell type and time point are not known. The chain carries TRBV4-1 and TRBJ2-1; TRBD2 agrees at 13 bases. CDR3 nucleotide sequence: TGCGCCAGCAGCCAAGCCGGGACTAGCGGGGTCCGGTACAATGAGCAGTTCTTC. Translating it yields CASSQAGTSGVRYNEQFF.